What follows are 17 T cell receptor beta chains derived from one specimen sequenced in a study of cytomegalovirus exposure and HLA in healthy donors. Assay: immunoSEQ multiplex PCR; the TCRdb copy retains only in-frame clones and omits some. The table has 250,000 or so clones, about 90% seen once. Sequencing input: PBMCs. The receptors derive from a man aged 18 to 29 in good health and CMV-seropositive.

The sample holds a few counts of this clone. This chain uses TRBV6-6 with TRBJ1-2; 7 nucleotides align to TRBD1. The V and J ends lost 10 bases and 3 bases, in that order; junction bases with no gene match: 5. The CDR3 sequence is 12 residues long. Germline V lookup: CDR1 MNHNY, CDR2 SVGAGI (reference sequence). This CDR3 reads CAIHRGDYGYTF. CDR3 bases: TGTGCCATTCACAGGGGTGACTATGGCTACACCTTC.

This clone was seen just once. CDR3 DNA: TGTGCCAGAAGCTGGCCCCTATATACTAACTATGGCTACACCTTC. Residues: CARSWPLYTNYGYTF. This sequence joins TRBV5-3 and TRBJ1-2; no definite D call. TRBV5-3 is placed among ORFs of uncertain function. This CDR3 comprises 15 residues. The V gene lost 3 bases and the J gene lost 0 bases, with 12 bases spanning the gap.

This chain connects TRBV7-9 to TRBJ2-7; no clear D. CDR3 length: 14 residues. CDR1 and CDR2 from the germline V gene are SEHNR and FQNEAQ (reference sequence). V was shortened by 5 bases and J by 1 base, with 12 bases between the two germline ends. The DNA of the CDR3 is TGTGCCAGCAGCCACGGTGGAGAATCCTACGAGCAGTACTTC. Its translation: CASSHGGESYEQYF.

The rearrangement links TRBV9 to TRBJ2-3; 9 bases map to TRBD2. Trimming cost V 4 bases and J 3 bases; bases outside gene matches: 12. There are 17 residues in the CDR3. CDR1 is SGDLS, CDR2 YYNGEE, per germline. The CDR3 DNA is TGTGCCAGCAGCCCCTGGGAGGGTAGCGGGAGAACAGATACGCAGTATTTT. This codes for CASSPWEGSGRTDTQYF.

The J gene is TRBJ2-1, the V gene TRBV28; maybe TRBD2 (5 bases). This CDR3 region has 12 residues. Trimming removed 3 bases at V and 8 bases at J, with 8 bases between. Germline V lookup: CDR1 MDHEN, CDR2 SYDVKM. For the CDR3, the DNA is TGTGCCAGCAGTTTCGGGGAACATGAGCAGTTCTTC. Translated, it gives CASSFGEHEQFF. Together with reference TRBV28 and TRBJ2-1, the CDR3 gives the full variable domain: DVKVTQSSRYLVKRTGEKVFLECVQDMDHENMFWYRQDPGLGLRLIYFSYDVKMKEKGDIPEGYSVSREKKERFSLILESASTNQTSMYLCASSFGEHEQFFGPGTRLTVL.

The rearrangement links TRBV20-1 to TRBJ2-7; 7 nucleotides line up with TRBD1. Germline V CDR1 and CDR2: DFQATT, SNEGSKA (reference sequence). V lost 0 bases and J lost 10; bases outside the gene matches: 3. The CDR3 length is 11 residues. CDR3 nucleotides: TGCAGTGCTAGAGATCGGGACAGACAGTACTTC. Its translation: CSARDRDRQYF.

CDR3 residues: CASDSGGAYGYTF. CDR3 coding DNA: TGTGCCAGTGATTCGGGGGGCGCCTATGGCTACACCTTC. The V gene is TRBV19, the J gene TRBJ1-2, with D possibly being TRBD1 (6 bases). The CDR3 is 13 residues long. Trimming took off 8 bases at V and 4 bases at J, with 14 bases between the two ends. The germline CDR1 and CDR2 sequences are LNHDA and SQIVND (reference sequence).

The chain is built from TRBV6-5 and TRBJ2-2, with 8 nucleotides matching TRBD1. This CDR3 spans 15 amino acids. The germline CDR1 and CDR2 sequences are MNHEY and SVGAGI. Trimming took 6 bases from V and 0 from J; bases not matched to a gene: 3. CDR3 nucleotide sequence: TGTGCCAGCAGGCCGGGACAGGCGAACACCGGGGAGCTGTTTTTT. Protein product: CASRPGQANTGELFF.

This sequence joins TRBV9 and TRBJ1-1; 7 bases are shared with TRBD1. In germline, CDR1 is SGDLS, CDR2 YYNGEE. The CDR3 is 13 residues long. After removal of 0 bases from V and 8 bases from J, the junction contained 4 bases not matched to a gene. The chain's CDR3 is CASSVAGRGEAFF. The CDR3 DNA follows: TGTGCCAGCAGCGTAGCGGGCAGGGGGGAAGCTTTCTTT.

The rearrangement links TRBV7-9 to TRBJ1-2; 7 positions match TRBD1. From germline, CDR1 is SEHNR and CDR2 FQNEAQ (reference sequence). The CDR3 covers 15 residues. Trimming at V came to 5 bases and at J to 7 bases, leaving 13 bases not matched to a gene. The CDR3 nucleotides are TGTGCCAGCAGCCCTAGGGACAGTAGGCTTGGTGGCTACACCTTC. This gives the protein CASSPRDSRLGGYTF.

This chain uses TRBV2 with TRBJ1-5; 7 bases are shared with TRBD1. V shed 6 bases, J shed 4 bases, and the junction held 9 bases outside the gene matches. The CDR3 covers 15 residues. Germline V lookup: CDR1 SNHLY, CDR2 FYNNEI. The CDR3 sequence: CASSARDSGNQPQHF. Here the CDR3 DNA reads TGTGCCAGCAGCGCCCGGGACAGTGGGAATCAGCCCCAGCATTTT.

The genes are TRBV27 and TRBJ2-3; D unresolved. V was shortened by 3 bases and J by 11 bases, with 9 bases between the two germline ends. CDR3 length: 11 amino acids. Germline CDR1 is MNHEY and CDR2 is SMNVEV (reference sequence). DNA for the CDR3: TGTGCCAGCAGTTTCGGCAGGATGCAGTATTTT. Translation: CASSFGRMQYF.

This chain connects TRBV11-3 to TRBJ2-3; tentative D call: TRBD2 (5 bases). Trimming removed 6 bases from V and 4 bases from J, with 17 bases in between. Germline CDR1 reads SGHNT; CDR2 reads YENEEA. CDR3 length: 15 residues. The CDR3 region has the DNA TGTGCCAGCAGTCCAGGACTTGGATTTTCAGATACGCAGTATTTT. Its translation is CASSPGLGFSDTQYF.

The CDR3 sequence is CASSPRTGGDYGYTF. The CDR3 DNA reads as TGTGCCAGCAGTCCCCGGACAGGGGGGGACTATGGCTACACCTTC. J is TRBJ1-2 and V is TRBV27; TRBD1 agrees at 10 bases. The V gene's germline CDR1 is MNHEY and CDR2 SMNVEV (reference sequence). Trimming took 5 bases from V and 3 from J; bases not matched to a gene: 6. The length of the CDR3 is 15 residues.

J is TRBJ1-1 and V is TRBV2, with D uncertain. Germline lookup yields CDR1 SNHLY and CDR2 FYNNEI. V lost 4 bases, J lost 5 bases, and 8 bases lay in between. The CDR3 contains 12 residues. The DNA for the CDR3 is TGTGCCAGCAGTGCCTTACCAACTGAAGCTTTCTTT. It yields the protein CASSALPTEAFF.

The V gene is TRBV4-3, the J gene TRBJ1-2; TRBD1 might be the D (5 bases). The germline V gene encodes CDR1 LGHNA and CDR2 YSLEER. The CDR3 covers 14 residues. The V and J ends lost 1 base and 1 base respectively, with 7 bases between them. CDR3 DNA sequence: TGCGCCAGCAGCCAAGGGGGCCGTAACTATGGCTACACCTTC. It yields the protein CASSQGGRNYGYTF.

The CDR3 sequence is CASTGTGGHTGELFF. DNA of the CDR3: TGTGCCAGCACCGGGACAGGGGGACACACCGGGGAGCTGTTTTTT. The chain uses TRBV6-5 and TRBJ2-2; 11 bases line up with TRBD1. The germline CDR1 and CDR2 sequences are MNHEY and SVGAGI. The V gene end was trimmed by 7 bases and the J gene end by 3 bases; junction bases not matched to a gene: 4. This CDR3 is built from 15 residues.